A single T cell receptor beta chain is shown here with its context. The CDR3 is made up of 13 amino acids. Germline V gene sequence: CDR1 LNHDA, CDR2 SQIVND (reference sequence). V was trimmed by 3 bases and J by 9 bases, leaving 12 bases between them. Repertoires were generated with immunoSEQ multiplex PCR, while TCRdb's copy carries only in-frame clones and drops some. The sample lists approximately 94,000 clones; about 88% were seen once. This sample was included in a study of blood T cell repertoires in COVID-19. At the level of the study: T cells, B-cell-depleted T cells, or PBMCs provided the cDNA or gDNA that served as material.

The sequence was collected from a young man in a cohort sampled during active COVID-19. Sequences were obtained from peripheral blood. The chain uses TRBV19 and TRBJ2-4, with a weak D call TRBD1 (6 bases). The CDR3, as DNA: TGTGCCAGTAGTATTAGTGACAGGTTCATTCAGTACTTC. This encodes CASSISDRFIQYF. The full variable domain, rest sourced from reference TRBV19 and TRBJ2-4, is DGGITQSPKYLFRKEGQNVTLSCEQNLNHDAMYWYRQDPGQGLRLIYYSQIVNDFQKGDIAEGYSVSREKKESFPLTVTSAQKNPTAFYLCASSISDRFIQYFGAGTRLSVL.